Following are 11 T cell receptor beta chains from one sample sequenced in a study of blood T cell repertoires in COVID-19. TCRdb's copy holds only in-frame clones and misses some; the assay was immunoSEQ multiplex PCR. This table holds roughly 200,000 clones, around nine tenths found once. Sequencing was carried out using peripheral blood. The receptors originated from a man between 40 and 49 years old with acute or convalescent COVID-19.

CDR3 protein: CASSVATMASGSYNEQFF. Written as DNA, the CDR3 is TGTGCCAGCAGCGTAGCTACAATGGCTAGCGGGTCCTACAATGAGCAGTTCTTC. The rearrangement uses TRBV9 and TRBJ2-1, with TRBD2 identical over 8 bases. The CDR3 consists of 18 residues. V was pared by 0 bases and J by 1 base, with 9 bases of the junction left unmatched. CDR1 is SGDLS and CDR2 is YYNGEE in the germline V gene.

The J gene is TRBJ2-7, the V gene TRBV5-1; D remains ambiguous. This CDR3 is 11 amino acids long. The V gene's germline CDR1 is SGHRS and CDR2 YFSETQ. Between the trimmed V and J ends, which lost 3 bases and 3 bases, there was a span of 4 bases. CDR3 sequence reads: CASSSRYEQYF. The CDR3 DNA sequence: TGCGCCAGCAGCTCCCGCTACGAGCAGTACTTC.

This clone was observed once. The V call is TRBV9, the J call TRBJ2-5; 9 nucleotides match TRBD2. This CDR3 has 15 residues. Per germline, CDR1 SGDLS and CDR2 YYNGEE. J was trimmed by 2 bases and V by 4 bases; bases with no gene match: 6. The CDR3 loop reads CASSFSGGLQETQYF. Written as DNA, the CDR3 is TGTGCCAGCAGCTTTAGCGGGGGTCTACAAGAGACCCAGTACTTC.

This chain joins TRBV4-1 and TRBJ2-7, with TRBD2 identical over 15 bases. Germline lookup yields CDR1 MGHRA and CDR2 YSYEKL. The CDR3 spans 17 residues. Trimming cost V 1 base and J 2 bases; bases outside gene matches: 3. The CDR3 spells CASSQVGTSGGPYEQYF. Here the CDR3 DNA reads TGCGCCAGCAGCCAAGTGGGGACTAGCGGGGGGCCCTACGAGCAGTACTTC.

The chain recombines TRBV12-2 with TRBJ2-7; the DNA was not used to check the table's D call, TRBD1. TRBV12-2 is a pseudogene locus. The CDR3 covers 13 residues. The CDR3 here is CASRLRGSYEQYF. CDR3 in DNA: TGTGCAAGTCGCTTAAGGGGCTCCTACGAGCAGTACTTC.

The chain recombines TRBV2 with TRBJ2-7, with 9 bases that match TRBD1. The CDR3 covers 14 residues. V trimming: 9 bases; J trimming: 1 base; junction bases outside the gene matches: 7. CDR1 is SNHLY, CDR2 FYNNEI, per germline. The CDR3: CASTGQGVSYEQYF. In DNA, the CDR3 is TGTGCCAGTACGGGACAGGGTGTTTCCTACGAGCAGTACTTC.

V and J are TRBV19 and TRBJ1-2; TRBD1 matches at 8 bases. The CDR3 is 18 residues long. CDR1 and CDR2 (germline): LNHDA, SQIVND (reference sequence). Trimming removed 4 bases from V and 0 bases from J; junction bases left unmatched: 13. The CDR3 sequence is CASSNFRDRSLSNYGYTF. The CDR3 DNA reads TGTGCCAGTAGTAATTTCCGGGACAGGTCCCTCTCTAACTATGGCTACACCTTC.

J is TRBJ1-2 and V is TRBV27; D ambiguous. The V gene's germline CDR1 is MNHEY and CDR2 SMNVEV (reference sequence). The germline V and J ends were trimmed by 9 bases and 5 bases, with 4 bases remaining between them. The CDR3 is 9 residues long. This CDR3 is CASSYGYTF. For the CDR3, the DNA is TGTGCCAGTTCTTATGGCTACACCTTC.

V usage is TRBV10-3 and J usage is TRBJ1-1; the D gene is possibly TRBD1 (5 bases). CDR3 size: 12 residues. Trimming pared 3 bases from V and 6 bases from J, leaving 8 bases between. Germline V lookup: CDR1 ENHRY, CDR2 SYGVKD. CDR3 protein: CAISDGGAEAFF. The DNA of the CDR3 is TGTGCCATCAGTGATGGAGGGGCTGAAGCTTTCTTT.

The CDR3 DNA sequence: TGTGCCAGCAGCTTAGGATTCGAGGTGACCCAGTACTTC. It is translated as CASSLGFEVTQYF. The V and J genes are TRBV13 and TRBJ2-5; D gene unclear. Trimming took 0 bases from V and 7 from J, leaving 9 bases between them. Germline CDR1 PRHDT, CDR2 FYEKMQ (reference sequence). This CDR3 spans 13 amino acids. Together with reference TRBV13 and TRBJ2-5, the CDR3 gives the full variable domain: AAGVIQSPRHLIKEKRETATLKCYPIPRHDTVYWYQQGPGQDPQFLISFYEKMQSDKGSIPDRFSAQQFSDYHSELNMSSLELGDSALYFCASSLGFEVTQYFGPGTRLLVL.

The rearrangement joins TRBV28 to TRBJ1-1, with D perhaps matching TRBD1 (5 bases). CDR3 length: 16 residues. The V gene's germline CDR1 is MDHEN and CDR2 SYDVKM. Trimming pared 2 bases from V and 1 base from J, leaving 14 bases between. DNA of the CDR3: TGTGCCAGCAGTTTAACCCTAACTACAGGGAACACTGAAGCTTTCTTT. This translates into CASSLTLTTGNTEAFF.